These 21 T cell receptor beta chains originate from one sample sequenced in a study of blood T cell repertoires in COVID-19 (dated by TCRdb to about 2020). Libraries were constructed by the immunoSEQ multiplex PCR assay. The source is immuneACCESS, and TCRdb retained only in-frame sequences with V and J called. Part of the clones is not carried over; for the studies checked, unresolved V genes explain less than half of this, and the remainder is unexplained. In this sample the table shows just under 350,000 clones, about 83% of which occur a single time. Together, the top ten hold about 3% of the sample. The sequencing input was peripheral blood. Receptors were obtained from a man aged 30 to 39 with active or convalescent COVID-19.

The V and J genes are TRBV28 and TRBJ2-1; the D is unclear. The V end was cut by 2 bases, the J end by 0 bases, with 20 bases between. The CDR3 is 19 residues long. From germline, CDR1 is MDHEN and CDR2 SYDVKM. CDR3 coding DNA: TGTGCCAGCAGTTTAGTCCCAACTTATGCCCCAGGCTCCTACAATGAGCAGTTCTTC. Protein: CASSLVPTYAPGSYNEQFF. The full variable domain, with the rest looked up from reference TRBV28 and TRBJ2-1, is DVKVTQSSRYLVKRTGEKVFLECVQDMDHENMFWYRQDPGLGLRLIYFSYDVKMKEKGDIPEGYSVSREKKERFSLILESASTNQTSMYLCASSLVPTYAPGSYNEQFFGPGTRLTVL.

V is TRBV7-3 and J is TRBJ1-1, with TRBD1 matching over 7 bases. The junction had 7 bases not matched to a gene; V was cut back by 5 bases and J by 1 base. Germline CDR1 SGHTA, CDR2 FQGTGA. There are 15 residues in the CDR3. CDR3 protein: CASSIDRVANTEAFF. In DNA form, the CDR3 reads TGTGCCAGCAGCATAGACAGGGTTGCGAACACTGAAGCTTTCTTT.

The J gene is TRBJ1-5, the V gene TRBV10-1; 7 bases map to TRBD1. The CDR3 runs to 15 residues. The J segment lost 3 bases and the V segment lost 2 bases, leaving 4 bases of the junction unmatched. Germline CDR1 and CDR2: WNHNN and SYGVQD (reference sequence). CDR3 DNA: TGCGCCAGCAGTGAGACAGGGGAAAACAATCAGCCCCAGCATTTT. This encodes CASSETGENNQPQHF.

The chain combines TRBV2 with TRBJ1-4; TRBD1 aligns across 9 bases. This CDR3 comprises 14 residues. Trimming took 10 bases from V and 7 from J; bases not matched to a gene: 10. Germline CDR1 is SNHLY and CDR2 is FYNNEI. CDR3 bases: TGTGCCATTCAGTCCGGGACAGGGAGTGAAAAACTGTTTTTT. It codes for CAIQSGTGSEKLFF.

The CDR3 DNA follows: TGTGCCAGCAGTAGTAGGAGGGATGATGACGAGCAGTACTTC. It is translated as CASSSRRDDDEQYF. This sequence joins TRBV11-3 and TRBJ2-7; D may be TRBD2 (6 bases). V lost 6 bases, J lost 5 bases, and 17 bases lay in between. The CDR3 contains 14 residues. Germline CDR1 reads SGHNT; CDR2 reads YENEEA.

The rearrangement links TRBV7-9 to TRBJ2-3; D gene uncertain. V shed 8 bases and J shed 4 bases, with 10 bases lying between them. This CDR3 region has 12 residues. Per germline, CDR1 SEHNR and CDR2 FQNEAQ (reference sequence). CDR3 residues: CASGKVADTQYF. The DNA for the CDR3 is TGTGCCAGCGGCAAAGTCGCAGATACGCAGTATTTT.

CDR3 in amino acids: CAWRTSSEQYF. CDR3 in DNA: TGTGCCTGGAGGACTAGTAGCGAGCAGTACTTC. This chain uses TRBV30 with TRBJ2-7; perhaps TRBD2 as D (6 bases). V lost 3 bases, J lost 6 bases, and 9 bases lay in between. Per germline, CDR1 GTSNPN and CDR2 SVGIG (reference sequence). This CDR3 spans 11 amino acids.

The rearrangement joins TRBV27 to TRBJ1-6, with 7 bases matching TRBD1. The V and J ends lost 2 bases and 7 bases, in that order; junction bases with no gene match: 5. Germline V gene sequence: CDR1 MNHEY, CDR2 SMNVEV (reference sequence). This CDR3 is 15 amino acids long. In DNA, the CDR3 is TGTGCCAGCAGTTTAAGGGGACAGTCCAATTCACCCCTCCACTTT. As protein: CASSLRGQSNSPLHF.

This chain links TRBV2 with TRBJ1-5; 7 bases agree with TRBD1. V shed 4 bases, J shed 0 bases, and the junction held 9 bases outside the gene matches. The CDR3 has 17 residues. Germline loops: CDR1 SNHLY, CDR2 FYNNEI. The CDR3, as DNA: TGTGCCAGCAGTGGGGGAACGGACAGGTTTAGCAATCAGCCCCAGCATTTT. It specifies CASSGGTDRFSNQPQHF.

A few counts support this clone. Its ends do not fully match the called genes, so a read error is possible. The rearrangement uses TRBV6-2 or TRBV6-3 and TRBJ2-7; maybe TRBD1 (6 bases). CDR1 and CDR2 from the germline V gene are MNHEY and SVGEGT. The CDR3 has 17 residues. Here the CDR3 DNA reads TGTGCCAGCAGTAACTCGCCTTTCAGGGGACAAGCTTACGAGCAGTACTTC. Translation gives CASSNSPFRGQAYEQYF.

The V and J genes are TRBV4-2 and TRBJ1-1, with unresolved D. The CDR3 contains 13 residues. V dropped 0 bases and J dropped 8 bases, with 10 bases sitting between them. Germline V gives CDR1 LGHNA, CDR2 YNFKEQ. CDR3 sequence reads: CASSQEGGSEAFF. CDR3 in DNA: TGTGCCAGCAGCCAAGAAGGAGGTTCAGAAGCTTTCTTT.

V usage is TRBV10-3 and J usage is TRBJ2-5; D unresolved. The CDR3 spans 13 residues. The V gene's germline CDR1 is ENHRY and CDR2 SYGVKD. V was pared by 4 bases and J by 8 bases, with 14 bases between. The CDR3 here is CAISAPGGPTQYF. CDR3 sequence (DNA): TGTGCCATCAGTGCCCCTGGCGGTCCTACCCAGTACTTC.

J is TRBJ2-6 and V is TRBV6-6; D is ambiguous. The CDR3 has 16 amino acids. Per germline, CDR1 MNHNY and CDR2 SVGAGI (reference sequence). The ends were cut back, 8 bases at V and 0 bases at J, with 14 bases in the middle. Written as DNA, the CDR3 is TGTGCCAGCCGTCTTACAGTGTCCTCTGGGGCCAACGTCCTGACTTTC. Its protein is CASRLTVSSGANVLTF.

The chain joins TRBV2 to TRBJ1-5; no clear D. The V end was cut by 2 bases, the J end by 3 bases, with 8 bases between. CDR1 SNHLY and CDR2 FYNNEI come from the germline V gene. The length of the CDR3 is 14 residues. The CDR3 sequence is CASSENEINQPQHF. The CDR3 nucleotides read TGTGCCAGCAGTGAAAATGAGATCAATCAGCCCCAGCATTTT.

The V gene is TRBV19, the J gene TRBJ2-7; 9 bases agree with TRBD1. Germline V gene data show CDR1 as LNHDA and CDR2 as SQIVND (reference sequence). The CDR3 spans 17 residues. Trimming took 2 bases from V and 5 from J; bases not matched to a gene: 13. The CDR3 loop reads CASSISRGQGGKNEQYF. CDR3 bases: TGTGCCAGTAGTATATCCCGGGGACAGGGAGGTAAGAACGAGCAGTACTTC.

The chain has TRBV7-2 and TRBJ2-5; 7 bases line up with TRBD1. Germline CDR1 reads SGHTA; CDR2 reads FQGNSA. With 0 bases clipped from V and 4 bases from J, the junction kept 2 bases outside the gene matches. This CDR3 spans 14 amino acids. The CDR3 DNA is TGTGCCAGCAGCTTAGCCGGGACAGCAGAGACCCAGTACTTC. This encodes CASSLAGTAETQYF.

The gene calls are TRBV7-3 and TRBJ2-5; D is unresolved. The V gene's germline CDR1 is SGHTA and CDR2 FQGTGA. The CDR3 extends over 13 amino acids. The V end lost 3 bases, the J end lost 5 bases, and 10 bases lay between the germline ends. DNA of the CDR3: TGTGCCAGCAGCTTTAGTACCCGGGAGACCCAGTACTTC. It specifies CASSFSTRETQYF.

The gene calls are TRBV2 and TRBJ1-4, with D tentatively TRBD1 (6 bases). Deletions cut 4 bases from V and 0 bases from J, with 12 bases between. The CDR3 is 16 residues long. CDR1 is SNHLY, CDR2 FYNNEI, per germline. The CDR3 bases are TGTGCCAGCAGTGGGCCCAGACAGGCAACTAATGAAAAACTGTTTTTT. Amino acid sequence: CASSGPRQATNEKLFF.

The chain employs TRBV9 and TRBJ2-1, with D hard to call. Germline V gene data show CDR1 as SGDLS and CDR2 as YYNGEE. Trimming stripped 0 bases from V and 0 bases from J, with 13 bases between. The CDR3 consists of 17 residues. DNA of the CDR3: TGTGCCAGCAGCGTAGGCGGTGGGTCCAGCTCCTACAATGAGCAGTTCTTC. Its protein is CASSVGGGSSSYNEQFF.

This clone was picked up one time. The chain uses TRBV19 and TRBJ1-1; D possibly corresponds to TRBD1 (5 bases). This CDR3 region has 14 residues. Germline assignment: CDR1 LNHDA and CDR2 SQIVND (reference sequence). Deletions cut 2 bases from V and 5 bases from J, with 12 bases between. The CDR3 DNA reads as TGTGCCAGTAGTATATCCAGGGAGGATACTGAAGCTTTCTTT. Translated, it gives CASSISREDTEAFF.

The V call is TRBV4-1, the J call TRBJ1-6; D remains unclear. V lost 0 bases and J lost 10, with 22 bases in between. CDR3 length: 18 amino acids. Germline V CDR1 and CDR2: MGHRA, YSYEKL. The CDR3 sequence: CASSQDLWVWRKQSPLHF. The CDR3 nucleotides read TGCGCCAGCAGCCAAGATCTGTGGGTTTGGCGCAAACAGTCACCCCTCCACTTT.